The 27 T cell receptor beta chains listed next were all sequenced from one sample in a study of T cells in Graves' hyperthyroidism and ophthalmopathy. Amplified TCR beta CDR3 regions came from RNA transcripts. TCR CDR3 underwent first-round RT-PCR with the HTBI primer set. MiXCR was run by TCRdb on the multiplex PCR reads, yielding one entry per CDR3 protein. The sample has under 700,000 distinct CDR3 sequences; 16% are singletons. The sequenced sample consisted of blood. These receptors were taken from a woman younger than 30 with Graves' hyperthyroidism.

Many counts were recorded for this clonotype. The rearrangement uses TRBV12-3 or TRBV12-4 and TRBJ2-1; TRBD2 might be the D (5 bases). Trimming removed 7 bases from V and 13 bases from J, with 23 bases in between. This CDR3 has 14 amino acids. The CDR3 region is CASNKPGVVLLQFF. In DNA form, the CDR3 reads TGTGCCAGCAACAAACCCGGGGTCGTATTGCTACAGTTCTTC.

This clonotype was counted ten times or more. The chain joins TRBV6-2 or TRBV6-3 to TRBJ2-1, with a possible D match to TRBD1 (7 bases). This CDR3 is 14 amino acids long. Germline CDR1 is MNHEY and CDR2 is SVGEGT. V lost 7 bases and J 4 bases, leaving 14 bases between the germline ends. In DNA form, the CDR3 reads TGTGCCAGCACCTCGGGGGACAGTTACAATGAGCAGTTCTTC. Its protein is CASTSGDSYNEQFF.

This clonotype was seen at least ten times. The chain uses TRBV28 and TRBJ2-7, with 10 positions matching TRBD2. Germline trimming cut 2 bases from V and 0 bases from J; bases unmatched to any gene: 1. This CDR3 region has 15 residues. Germline assignment: CDR1 MDHEN and CDR2 SYDVKM. CDR3 protein: CASSLTSGTSYEQYF. The CDR3 nucleotides are TGTGCCAGCAGTTTAACTAGCGGGACCTCCTACGAGCAGTACTTC.

Only a few counts were recorded for this clonotype. The chain recombines TRBV6-2 or TRBV6-3 with TRBJ1-5; unclear D gene. Germline V CDR1 and CDR2: MNHEY, SVGEGT. Trimming shortened V by 2 bases and J by 3 bases, and 8 bases separated the two germline ends. CDR3 size: 14 residues. This chain's CDR3 is CASSYPGANQPQHF. The CDR3 region has the DNA TGTGCCAGCAGTTACCCGGGCGCCAATCAGCCCCAGCATTTT.

This clonotype was observed many times. CDR3 residues: CATSREGEGRGAFF. The CDR3 DNA is TGTGCCACCAGCAGAGAAGGGGAGGGGAGGGGAGCTTTCTTT. The chain employs TRBV15 and TRBJ1-1, with D tentatively TRBD1 (5 bases). V dropped 0 bases and J dropped 10 bases, with 15 bases sitting between them. Looked up from germline, CDR1 is LNHNV and CDR2 is YYDKDF (reference sequence). The CDR3 has 14 residues.

The CDR3 loop is CATSSVAGETYNEQFF. In DNA form, the CDR3 reads TGTGCCACCAGCTCCGTAGCGGGGGAGACCTACAATGAGCAGTTCTTC. V gene TRBV24-1 combines with J gene TRBJ2-1; 9 positions match TRBD2. Germline-derived CDR1 and CDR2 are KGHDR and SFDVKD. V was clipped by 7 bases and J by 2 bases; unmatched bases: 8. The CDR3 has 16 residues.

This clonotype was observed at least ten times. V and J are TRBV2 and TRBJ2-2; TRBD1 matches 10 bases. This CDR3 contains 17 residues. Germline assignment: CDR1 SNHLY and CDR2 FYNNEI. V lost 6 bases, J lost 3 bases, and 10 bases stayed unmatched. The CDR3 DNA follows: TGTGCCAGCAGAGGTCCGGGACAGGGGTGGGACACCGGGGAGCTGTTTTTT. Amino acids: CASRGPGQGWDTGELFF.

This clonotype showed up just a few times. The chain links TRBV19 to TRBJ1-2, with D perhaps TRBD1 (6 bases). V lost 8 bases to trimming and J lost 4 bases, with 11 bases between them. Germline V lookup: CDR1 LNHDA, CDR2 SQIVND (reference sequence). The CDR3 totals 12 residues. The CDR3 DNA follows: TGTGCCAGTCGCCCAGGGGCCTATGGCTACACCTTC. Its translation is CASRPGAYGYTF.

Concerning this clonotype: Just one base apart from a much larger clone, this may be a read error. The chain carries TRBV6-2 or TRBV6-3 and TRBJ1-5; possible D gene TRBD1, 6 bases. The CDR3 runs 16 residues. Germline-derived CDR1 and CDR2 are MNHEY and SVGEGT. V was pared by 5 bases and J by 3 bases, with 17 bases between. For the CDR3, the DNA is TGTGCCAGCAGTCAGTCGAACAGGGCGCTCAATCAGCCCCAGCATTTT. Its translation: CASSQSNRALNQPQHF.

The sample holds many counts of this clonotype. This chain connects TRBV6-1 to TRBJ2-2; weak D call: TRBD1 (5 bases). CDR1 and CDR2 (germline): MNHNS, SASEGT. The V end was cut by 7 bases, the J end by 7 bases, with 10 bases between. There are 12 residues in the CDR3. The CDR3 DNA follows: TGTGCCAGCACACCAGGGCTCGGGGAGCTGTTTTTT. It codes for CASTPGLGELFF.

This clonotype has at least ten counts. The chain links TRBV3-1 to TRBJ1-5; maybe TRBD1 (6 bases). Germline values: CDR1 LGHDT, CDR2 YNNKEL (reference sequence). CDR3 length: 15 residues. V was cut by 0 bases and J by 3 bases, with 9 bases left in between. This CDR3 reads CASSQDQGLNQPQHF. CDR3 DNA sequence: TGTGCCAGCAGCCAAGATCAGGGGCTCAATCAGCCCCAGCATTTT.

This clonotype was detected once. J is TRBJ2-7 and V is TRBV12-3 or TRBV12-4; tentatively, D is TRBD2 (6 bases). V was clipped by 3 bases and J by 4 bases, with 13 bases between them. The CDR3 is made up of 14 amino acids. The DNA for the CDR3 is TGTGCCAGCAGTTTTAACGGCGGGAAATACGAGCAGTACTTC. Amino acids: CASSFNGGKYEQYF.

This clonotype was counted only a few times. This chain links TRBV29-1 with TRBJ1-4; no reliable D call. In germline, CDR1 is SQVTM, CDR2 ANQGSEA. V dropped 7 bases and J dropped 8 bases, with 11 bases sitting between them. This CDR3 has 11 amino acids. The CDR3 loop reads CSGGVGEKLFF. CDR3 DNA: TGCAGCGGAGGTGTAGGGGAAAAACTGTTTTTT. Complete variable domain (other parts from reference TRBV29-1 and TRBJ1-4): SAVISQKPSRDICQRGTSLTIQCQVDSQVTMMFWYRQQPGQSLTLIATANQGSEATYESGFVIDKFPISRPNLTFSTLTVSNMSPEDSSIYLCSGGVGEKLFFGSGTQLSVL.

The genes are TRBV20-1 and TRBJ2-3, with TRBD1 identical over 8 bases. Trimming cost V 3 bases and J 4 bases; bases outside gene matches: 6. The CDR3 extends over 14 amino acids. In germline, CDR1 is DFQATT, CDR2 SNEGSKA (reference sequence). DNA of the CDR3: TGCAGTGCTAGTTCAGGGGGCATAGCAGATACGCAGTATTTT. Translating gives CSASSGGIADTQYF.

The V gene is TRBV29-1, the J gene TRBJ2-1; 9 nucleotides match TRBD1. The CDR3 spans 14 residues. V trimming: 4 bases; J trimming: 9 bases; junction bases outside the gene matches: 10. The germline V gene has CDR1 SQVTM and CDR2 ANQGSEA. CDR3 nucleotides: TGCAGCGTTGGAAAAGACAGGGGGAACGCTGAGCAGTTCTTC. Its translation is CSVGKDRGNAEQFF.

The chain carries TRBV4-3 and TRBJ1-6; 9 bases align to TRBD1. In germline, CDR1 is LGHNA, CDR2 YSLEER. Trimming took 4 bases from V and 10 from J; bases not matched to a gene: 8. There are 15 residues in the CDR3. CDR3 nucleotide sequence: TGCGCCAGCAGCCGAGGGGGGACAGGGTTATCACCCCTCCACTTT. This sequence encodes CASSRGGTGLSPLHF.

V is TRBV20-1 and J is TRBJ2-7; D tentatively reads TRBD1 or TRBD2 (5 bases each). Trimming pared 6 bases from V and 3 bases from J, leaving 18 bases between. This CDR3 has 14 amino acids. Germline V gives CDR1 DFQATT, CDR2 SNEGSKA (reference sequence). The CDR3 DNA is TGCAGTGCGATCAACCGGGACGTCTACTACGAGCAGTACTTC. As protein: CSAINRDVYYEQYF.

The chain uses TRBV5-1 and TRBJ2-5, with 10 positions matching TRBD2. With 3 bases clipped from V and 1 base from J, the junction kept 12 bases outside the gene matches. The germline gives CDR1 SGHRS, CDR2 YFSETQ. The CDR3 has 18 residues. CDR3 loop: CASSSSLGGLASQETQYF. The CDR3 DNA follows: TGCGCCAGCAGCTCTTCCCTCGGGGGACTAGCGAGCCAAGAGACCCAGTACTTC.

This clonotype occurred many times. The genes are TRBV2 and TRBJ1-1; the D is unclear. V lost 5 bases, J lost 4 bases, and 11 bases lay in between. Germline CDR1 reads SNHLY; CDR2 reads FYNNEI. This CDR3 spans 13 amino acids. Here the CDR3 reads CASSRQAATEAFF. CDR3 nucleotides: TGTGCCAGCAGTCGCCAGGCTGCCACTGAAGCTTTCTTT. The full variable domain, rest sourced from reference TRBV2 and TRBJ1-1, is EPEVTQTPSHQVTQMGQEVILRCVPISNHLYFYWYRQILGQKVEFLVSFYNNEISEKSEIFDDQFSVERPDGSNFTLKIRSTKLEDSAMYFCASSRQAATEAFFGQGTRLTVV.

The chain couples TRBV4-2 to TRBJ1-6, with a tentative D call TRBD1 (6 bases). Germline CDR1 reads LGHNA; CDR2 reads YNFKEQ. This CDR3 region has 17 residues. Trimming removed 0 bases from V and 8 bases from J, with 17 bases in between. This CDR3 is CASSQESQGLKYSPLHF. CDR3 nucleotides: TGTGCCAGCAGCCAAGAATCACAGGGACTCAAGTATTCACCCCTCCACTTT.

Only a few counts were recorded for this clonotype. This chain links TRBV20-1 with TRBJ2-7, with a possible D match to TRBD2 (5 bases). The CDR3 consists of 12 residues. CDR1 DFQATT and CDR2 SNEGSKA come from the germline V gene (reference sequence). V was clipped by 6 bases and J by 2 bases, with 11 bases between them. CDR3 nucleotides: TGCAGTGCCGAGTCGGGGACCTACGAGCAGTACTTC. Residues: CSAESGTYEQYF.

This clonotype showed up just a few times. V gene TRBV6-2 or TRBV6-3 combines with J gene TRBJ2-2, with 9 bases fitting TRBD2. The CDR3 sequence is 15 residues long. V shed 9 bases and J 3 bases; nucleotides not matched to a gene: 8. Germline V CDR1 and CDR2: MNHEY, SVGEGT. The chain's CDR3 is CASQREVVDTGELFF. CDR3 bases: TGTGCCAGTCAGCGGGAGGTTGTGGACACCGGGGAGCTGTTTTTT.

There are many counts of this clonotype. The rearrangement joins TRBV11-2 to TRBJ1-2, with TRBD1 as a possible D gene (5 bases). V lost 2 bases and J lost 4, with 17 bases in between. This CDR3 is built from 16 residues. Germline values: CDR1 SGHAT, CDR2 FQNNGV. In DNA, the CDR3 is TGTGCCAGCAGCTTACTACGGGACGGAGTCTTCTATGGCTACACCTTC. As protein: CASSLLRDGVFYGYTF.

This clonotype was found many times. The chain links TRBV2 to TRBJ1-1; D is unresolved. V was pared by 7 bases and J by 1 base, with 13 bases between. The CDR3 extends over 14 amino acids. Per the germline V gene, CDR1 is SNHLY and CDR2 is FYNNEI. CDR3 residues: CASTHEGGNTEAFF. CDR3 coding DNA: TGTGCCAGCACCCACGAGGGAGGGAACACTGAAGCTTTCTTT.

Ten or more counts support this clonotype. The chain combines TRBV20-1 with TRBJ2-7, with 11 bases lining up with TRBD2. CDR1 DFQATT and CDR2 SNEGSKA come from the germline V gene (reference sequence). V gave up 7 bases and J gave up 3 bases; unmatched junction bases: 2. This CDR3 contains 12 residues. In DNA, the CDR3 is TGCAGTGTAGCGGGAGGGCACTACGAGCAGTACTTC. It encodes CSVAGGHYEQYF.

This clonotype was seen a few times. The chain combines TRBV19 with TRBJ1-1; D is possibly TRBD1 (5 bases). This CDR3 is 15 amino acids long. The germline CDR1 and CDR2 sequences are LNHDA and SQIVND (reference sequence). V lost 6 bases and J lost 1, with 15 bases in between. DNA for the CDR3: TGTGCCAGTAGCGCTTCGGGACCCCGGAACACTGAAGCTTTCTTT. Translation gives CASSASGPRNTEAFF.

The chain joins TRBV28 to TRBJ1-1; weak D call: TRBD1 (6 bases). The germline CDR1 and CDR2 sequences are MDHEN and SYDVKM. V gave up 5 bases and J gave up 1 base, with 11 bases separating them. This CDR3 has 14 amino acids. The CDR3 nucleotides are TGTGCCAGCAGTCGGGACAATGCGAACACTGAAGCTTTCTTT. This translates into CASSRDNANTEAFF. Looking up the rest from reference TRBV28 and TRBJ1-1 gives the full variable domain: DVKVTQSSRYLVKRTGEKVFLECVQDMDHENMFWYRQDPGLGLRLIYFSYDVKMKEKGDIPEGYSVSREKKERFSLILESASTNQTSMYLCASSRDNANTEAFFGQGTRLTVV.